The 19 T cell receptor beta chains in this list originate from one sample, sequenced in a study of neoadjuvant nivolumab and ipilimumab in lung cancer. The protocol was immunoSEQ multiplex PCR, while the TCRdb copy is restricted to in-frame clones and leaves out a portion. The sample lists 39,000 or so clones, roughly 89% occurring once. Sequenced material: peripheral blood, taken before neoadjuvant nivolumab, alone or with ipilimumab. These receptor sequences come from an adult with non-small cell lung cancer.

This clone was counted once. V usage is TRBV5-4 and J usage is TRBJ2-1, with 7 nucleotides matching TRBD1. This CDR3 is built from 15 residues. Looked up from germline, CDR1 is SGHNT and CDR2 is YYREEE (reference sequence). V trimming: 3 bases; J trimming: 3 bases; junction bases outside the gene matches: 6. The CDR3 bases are TGTGCCAGCAGCTCGTCCGGGACAGACTACAATGAGCAGTTCTTC. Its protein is CASSSSGTDYNEQFF. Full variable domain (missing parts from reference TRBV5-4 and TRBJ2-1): ETGVTQSPTHLIKTRGQQVTLRCSSQSGHNTVSWYQQALGQGPQFIFQYYREEENGRGNFPPRFSGLQFPNYSSELNVNALELDDSALYLCASSSSGTDYNEQFFGPGTRLTVL.

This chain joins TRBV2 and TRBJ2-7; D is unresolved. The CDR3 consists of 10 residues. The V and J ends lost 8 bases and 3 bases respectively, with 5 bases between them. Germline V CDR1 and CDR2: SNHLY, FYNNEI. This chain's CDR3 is CASGYYEQYF. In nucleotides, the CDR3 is TGTGCCAGCGGGTACTACGAGCAGTACTTC.

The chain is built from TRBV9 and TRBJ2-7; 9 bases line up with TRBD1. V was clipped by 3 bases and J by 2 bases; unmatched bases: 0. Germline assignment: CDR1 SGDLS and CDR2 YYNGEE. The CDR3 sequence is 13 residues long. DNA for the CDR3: TGTGCCAGCAGCGGGGACAGGGCCTACGAGCAGTACTTC. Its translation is CASSGDRAYEQYF. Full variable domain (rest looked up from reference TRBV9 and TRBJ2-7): DSGVTQTPKHLITATGQRVTLRCSPRSGDLSVYWYQQSLDQGLQFLIQYYNGEERAKGNILERFSAQQFPDLHSELNLSSLELGDSALYFCASSGDRAYEQYFGPGTRLTVT.

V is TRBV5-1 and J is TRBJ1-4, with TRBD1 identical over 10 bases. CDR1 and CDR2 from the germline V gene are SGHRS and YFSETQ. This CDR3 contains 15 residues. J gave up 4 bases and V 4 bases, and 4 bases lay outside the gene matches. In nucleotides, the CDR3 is TGCGCCAGCAGCGCCAGGACAGGGGGTAATGAAAAACTGTTTTTT. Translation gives CASSARTGGNEKLFF.

As DNA, the CDR3 is TGTGCCAGCAGCGCCCGGGACAGCTATGGCTACACCTTC. Translation: CASSARDSYGYTF. This chain connects TRBV9 to TRBJ1-2; TRBD1 matches 7 bases. This CDR3 has 13 residues. V lost 3 bases, J lost 4 bases, and 3 bases stayed unmatched. The germline CDR1 and CDR2 sequences are SGDLS and YYNGEE.

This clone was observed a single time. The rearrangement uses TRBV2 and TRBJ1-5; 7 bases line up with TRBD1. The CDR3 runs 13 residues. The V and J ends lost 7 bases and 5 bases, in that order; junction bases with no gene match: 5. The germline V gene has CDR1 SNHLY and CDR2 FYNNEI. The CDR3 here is CASNDRDDQPQHF. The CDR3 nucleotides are TGTGCCAGCAACGACAGGGATGATCAGCCCCAGCATTTT.

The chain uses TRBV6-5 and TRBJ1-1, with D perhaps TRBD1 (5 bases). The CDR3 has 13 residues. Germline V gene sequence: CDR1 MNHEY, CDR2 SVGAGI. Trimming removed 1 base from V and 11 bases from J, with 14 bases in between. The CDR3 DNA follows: TGTGCCAGCAGTTACTTTCAAGGGGACTGGGCTTTCTTT. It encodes CASSYFQGDWAFF.

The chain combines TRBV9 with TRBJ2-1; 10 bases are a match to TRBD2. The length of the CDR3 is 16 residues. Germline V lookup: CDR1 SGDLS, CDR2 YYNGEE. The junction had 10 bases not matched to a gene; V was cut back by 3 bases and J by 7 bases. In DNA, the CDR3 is TGTGCCAGCAGCGCATCGCCGGGACTAGCGCGTAATGAGCAGTTCTTC. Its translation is CASSASPGLARNEQFF.

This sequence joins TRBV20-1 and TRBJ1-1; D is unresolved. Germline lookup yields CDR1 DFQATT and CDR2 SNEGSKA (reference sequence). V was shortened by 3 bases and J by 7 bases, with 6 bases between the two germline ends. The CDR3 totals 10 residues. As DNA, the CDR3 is TGCAGTGCTAGCAGAGTTGAAGCTTTCTTT. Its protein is CSASRVEAFF.

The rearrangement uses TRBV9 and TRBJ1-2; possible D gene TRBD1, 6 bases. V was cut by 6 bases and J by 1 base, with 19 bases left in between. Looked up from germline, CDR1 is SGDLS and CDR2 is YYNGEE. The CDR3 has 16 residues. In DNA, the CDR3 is TGTGCCAGCACCCCCGGGACATCCGCACTTAACTATGGCTACACCTTC. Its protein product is CASTPGTSALNYGYTF. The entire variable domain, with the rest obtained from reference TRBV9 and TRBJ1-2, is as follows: DSGVTQTPKHLITATGQRVTLRCSPRSGDLSVYWYQQSLDQGLQFLIQYYNGEERAKGNILERFSAQQFPDLHSELNLSSLELGDSALYFCASTPGTSALNYGYTFGSGTRLTVV.

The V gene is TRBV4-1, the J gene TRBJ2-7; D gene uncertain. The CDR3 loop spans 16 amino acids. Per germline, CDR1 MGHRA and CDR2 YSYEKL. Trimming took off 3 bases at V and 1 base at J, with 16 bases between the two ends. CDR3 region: CASSHLGRTLSYEQYF. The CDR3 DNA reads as TGCGCCAGCAGCCACCTAGGAAGGACCCTTTCCTACGAGCAGTACTTC.

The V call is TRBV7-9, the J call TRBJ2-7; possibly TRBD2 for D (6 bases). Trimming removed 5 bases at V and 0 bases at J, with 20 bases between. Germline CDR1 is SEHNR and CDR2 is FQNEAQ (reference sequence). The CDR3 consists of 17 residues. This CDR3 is CASSGPVPSGSSYEQYF. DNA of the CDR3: TGTGCCAGCAGCGGCCCTGTCCCGTCCGGGAGCTCCTACGAGCAGTACTTC.

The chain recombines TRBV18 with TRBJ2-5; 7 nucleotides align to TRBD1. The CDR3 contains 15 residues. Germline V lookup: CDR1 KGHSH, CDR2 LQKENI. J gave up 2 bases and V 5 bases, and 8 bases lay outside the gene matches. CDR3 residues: CASSEYRGEQETQYF. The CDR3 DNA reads TGTGCCAGCTCAGAATACAGGGGAGAACAAGAGACCCAGTACTTC.

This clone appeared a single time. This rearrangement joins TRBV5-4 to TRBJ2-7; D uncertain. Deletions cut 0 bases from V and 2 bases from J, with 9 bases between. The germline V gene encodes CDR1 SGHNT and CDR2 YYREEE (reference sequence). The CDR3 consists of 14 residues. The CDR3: CASSLVQKPYEQYF. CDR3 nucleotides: TGTGCCAGCAGCTTGGTCCAGAAGCCCTACGAGCAGTACTTC.

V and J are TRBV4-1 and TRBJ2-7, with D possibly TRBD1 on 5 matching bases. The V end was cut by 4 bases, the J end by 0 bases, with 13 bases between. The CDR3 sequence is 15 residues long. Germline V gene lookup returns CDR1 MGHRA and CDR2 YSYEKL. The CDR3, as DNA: TGCGCCAGCAGCCCTTTCGGCAGGGACTCCTACGAGCAGTACTTC. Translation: CASSPFGRDSYEQYF.

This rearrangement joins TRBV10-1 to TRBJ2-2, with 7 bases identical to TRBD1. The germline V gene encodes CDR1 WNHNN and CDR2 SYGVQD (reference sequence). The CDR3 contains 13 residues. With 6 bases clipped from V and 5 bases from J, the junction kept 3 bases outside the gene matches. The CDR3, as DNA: TGCGCCAGCAGCCCGACAGGGACCGGGGAGCTGTTTTTT. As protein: CASSPTGTGELFF.

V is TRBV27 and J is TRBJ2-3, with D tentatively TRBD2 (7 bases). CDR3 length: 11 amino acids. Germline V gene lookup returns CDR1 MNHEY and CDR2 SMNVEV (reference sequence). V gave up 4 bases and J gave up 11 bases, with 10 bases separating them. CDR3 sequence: CASSSGGMQYF. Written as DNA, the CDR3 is TGTGCCAGCAGTTCGGGGGGCATGCAGTATTTT.

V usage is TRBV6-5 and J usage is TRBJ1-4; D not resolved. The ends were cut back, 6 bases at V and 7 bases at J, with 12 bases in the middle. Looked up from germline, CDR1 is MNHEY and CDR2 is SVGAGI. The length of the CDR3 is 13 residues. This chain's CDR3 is CASRDPVTEKLFF. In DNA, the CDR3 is TGTGCCAGCAGGGACCCTGTAACTGAAAAACTGTTTTTT.

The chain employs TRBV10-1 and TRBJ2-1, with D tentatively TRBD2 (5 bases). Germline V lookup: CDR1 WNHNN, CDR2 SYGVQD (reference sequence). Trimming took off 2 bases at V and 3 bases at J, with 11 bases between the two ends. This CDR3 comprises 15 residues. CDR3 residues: CASSEGRGLYNEQFF. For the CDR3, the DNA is TGCGCCAGCAGTGAGGGTCGCGGGCTCTACAATGAGCAGTTCTTC.